This TCR beta chain was documented in a study of T cell responses to AZD1222 COVID-19 vaccine. Libraries were prepared by immunoSEQ multiplex PCR; TCRdb keeps only in-frame clonotypes and omits some of them. The sample consists of roughly 110,000 clones, around 90% of them appearing once. The CDR3 length is 15 residues. V shed 6 bases, J shed 3 bases, and the junction held 7 bases outside the gene matches. The germline CDR1 and CDR2 sequences are MNHEY and SVGAGI. This clonotype originated in an adult in good health. The chain uses TRBV6-5 and TRBJ2-7; TRBD2 aligns across 11 bases. The material sequenced was peripheral blood, taken on day 0 of AZD1222 vaccination. CDR3 in amino acids: CASRSLAGGFYEQYF. The CDR3 region has the DNA TGTGCCAGCAGAAGCCTAGCGGGAGGATTCTACGAGCAGTACTTC.